This T cell receptor beta chain was captured in a study of PD-L1 blockade in urothelial cancer. About the research overall: About 90% of the 29 patients were males with bladder-origin urothelial cancer. Researchers found blood samples held a median of 141,255 T cells.

Concerning this clone itself: Its antigen is as yet unknown.

Study-wide findings and caveats: Tumor-linked clones in blood grew more by 3 weeks in durable-benefit patients.

The ends were cut back, 0 bases at V and 2 bases at J, with 12 bases in the middle. The CDR3 extends over 16 amino acids. Per germline, CDR1 LNHNV and CDR2 YYDKDF (reference sequence). TCRdb keeps only in-frame clones here, not all; method: immunoSEQ multiplex PCR. The sample consists of under 70,000 clones, 85% of them appearing once. Time point denoted: pretreatment peripheral blood. Here the sequenced sample was PBMCs, taken around atezolizumab (anti-PD-L1) treatment. This receptor was obtained from a man between 65 and 80 years old with urothelial cancer. This chain connects TRBV15 to TRBJ2-3, with D possibly matching TRBD1 (6 bases). The CDR3 region has the DNA TGTGCCACCAGCAGAGATAAAGGACAGTCCACAGATACGCAGTATTTT. Translating gives CATSRDKGQSTDTQYF.